The T cell receptor (beta chain) under discussion was sequenced for a study of cytomegalovirus exposure and HLA in healthy donors. The PCR contained 60 Vbeta and 13 Jbeta primers. TCRdb's table, derived via immunoSEQ multiplex PCR, lists solely in-frame clones and lacks some. This sample has some 150,000 clones, with about four fifths found just once. This clonotype was obtained from a woman aged 40 to 55 in good health and CMV-seropositive. Source material: PBMCs.

The CDR3 reads CASSGPGGGNTSGANVLTF. For the CDR3, the DNA is TGTGCCAGCAGCGGACCCGGGGGGGGAAACACCTCTGGGGCCAACGTCCTGACTTTC. This rearrangement joins TRBV5-4 to TRBJ2-6; 8 nucleotides line up with TRBD2. The CDR3 is 19 residues long. V was clipped by 4 bases and J by 0 bases; unmatched bases: 12. Germline assignment: CDR1 SGHNT and CDR2 YYREEE (reference sequence).